The clone carrying this T cell receptor (beta chain) appeared once. Its antigen is as yet unknown. The data were produced by immunoSEQ multiplex PCR, yet TCRdb's version contains in-frame clones alone and is incomplete. The data hold some 14,000 clones, with about four fifths observed a single time. This record belongs to a study of OX40 agonist ivuxolimab in advanced cancers. Study details: All patients had ivuxolimab intravenously every 2 weeks at 0.01 to 10 mg/kg. Melanoma, hepatocellular carcinoma, head and neck or renal cell cancer occurred in dose-escalation patients.

The CDR3 sequence is 14 residues long. J was trimmed by 6 bases and V by 3 bases; bases with no gene match: 4. Germline V gene lookup returns CDR1 MNHEY and CDR2 SMNVEV (reference sequence). General study results and limits: At 0.1 to 3.0 mg/kg and by week 6, CD4+ and CD8+ T cells in the blood had expanded clonally. CD4+ T cells averaged fewer expanded clones than CD8+ T cells.

This sample comprised CD4+ or CD8+ T cells sorted from blood, obtained in a trial of the OX40 agonist ivuxolimab. This chain connects TRBV27 to TRBJ2-1; 8 bases map to TRBD2. The receptor was derived from an adult with an advanced solid tumor such as melanoma, head and neck, liver or kidney cancer. The CDR3 is CASSLREALNEQFF. CDR3 bases: TGTGCCAGCAGTTTGCGGGAGGCTCTCAATGAGCAGTTCTTC.